This T cell receptor (beta chain) was retrieved from a study of OX40 agonist ivuxolimab in advanced cancers. The repertoire was sequenced with immunoSEQ multiplex PCR; TCRdb's copy has only in-frame clones and lacks some. The repertoire holds approximately 90,000 clones, with 70% to 90% as singletons. This clone has just one count. Its antigen is undetermined. Study results and caveats: Near-lowest levels of clonal expansion characterized partial responders at 0.1-3.0 mg/kg.

The CDR3 consists of 8 residues. CDR1 SGHVS and CDR2 FQNEAQ come from the germline V gene. The receptor's source is an adult with an advanced solid tumor such as melanoma, head and neck, liver or kidney cancer. This sequence joins TRBV7-8 and TRBJ1-2; D perhaps matches TRBD1 (5 bases). Sequencing used CD4+ or CD8+ T cells sorted from blood, obtained in a trial of the OX40 agonist ivuxolimab. This chain's CDR3 is CAGDGYTF. The CDR3 nucleotides read TGTGCGGGGGATGGCTACACCTTC.